This passage covers 7 T cell receptor beta chains from one sample sequenced in a study of T cell responses to AZD1222 COVID-19 vaccine. Method: immunoSEQ multiplex PCR; TCRdb's copy keeps in-frame clones and lacks some. The sample lists around 140,000 clones, more than 90% occurring once. This specimen was peripheral blood, taken 28 days after the second AZD1222 dose. These receptors were taken from an adult who received the AZD1222 COVID-19 vaccine.

Turning to this clone: The junction differs from germline at one of its ends, possibly a read error. V is TRBV2 and J is TRBJ1-6; 7 nucleotides align to TRBD1. Germline values: CDR1 SNHLY, CDR2 FYNNEI. The CDR3 is made up of 13 amino acids. The CDR3 region is CASSEGRGTDRTF. The CDR3 DNA follows: TGTGCCAGCAGTGAAGGGAGGGGGACAGATCGGACGTTT. Looking up the rest from reference TRBV2 and TRBJ1-6 gives the full variable domain: EPEVTQTPSHQVTQMGQEVILRCVPISNHLYFYWYRQILGQKVEFLVSFYNNEISEKSEIFDDQFSVERPDGSNFTLKIRSTKLEDSAMYFCASSEGRGTDRTFGNGTRLTVT.

The chain carries TRBV2 and TRBJ2-1; 14 bases align to TRBD2. Germline V gene lookup returns CDR1 SNHLY and CDR2 FYNNEI. Losses at the gene ends were 4 bases for V and 7 bases for J; bases not matched to a gene: 9. The CDR3 spans 17 residues. CDR3 sequence: CASSVSGLAGEENEQFF. The CDR3 DNA reads TGTGCCAGCAGTGTCTCGGGACTAGCGGGAGAGGAAAATGAGCAGTTCTTC.

The rearrangement joins TRBV11-2 to TRBJ2-7, with D perhaps matching TRBD2 (5 bases). Germline V CDR1 and CDR2: SGHAT, FQNNGV. The CDR3 runs 13 residues. The germline V and J ends were trimmed by 0 bases and 9 bases, with 12 bases remaining between them. In nucleotides, the CDR3 is TGTGCCAGCAGCTTAGATGAGACTACGGGGCAGTACTTC. Residues: CASSLDETTGQYF.

This rearrangement joins TRBV19 to TRBJ1-5; unclear D gene. This CDR3 is built from 15 residues. CDR1 is LNHDA, CDR2 SQIVND, per germline (reference sequence). V was clipped by 7 bases and J by 3 bases, with 16 bases between them. CDR3 nucleotides: TGTGCCAGTATTCAGATGAGGGAGGACAATCAGCCCCAGCATTTT. Its translation: CASIQMREDNQPQHF. The full variable domain, with the rest looked up from reference TRBV19 and TRBJ1-5, is DGGITQSPKYLFRKEGQNVTLSCEQNLNHDAMYWYRQDPGQGLRLIYYSQIVNDFQKGDIAEGYSVSREKKESFPLTVTSAQKNPTAFYLCASIQMREDNQPQHFGDGTRLSIL.

Note on this clone: This sample includes further DNA sequences coding for the same CDR3. V is TRBV20-1 and J is TRBJ2-1; the D is unclear. In germline, CDR1 is DFQATT, CDR2 SNEGSKA (reference sequence). This CDR3 region has 10 residues. V gave up 0 bases and J gave up 6 bases, with 0 bases separating them. The CDR3 nucleotides read TGCAGTGCTAGAGACAATGAGCAGTTCTTC. This translates into CSARDNEQFF.

This clone was recorded a few times. V usage is TRBV19 and J usage is TRBJ1-1; 8 positions match TRBD1. Germline V CDR1 and CDR2: LNHDA, SQIVND (reference sequence). V gave up 4 bases and J gave up 8 bases; unmatched junction bases: 3. The CDR3 sequence is 12 residues long. The CDR3 sequence: CASSTRTGEAFF. Written as DNA, the CDR3 is TGTGCCAGTAGTACCCGGACAGGGGAAGCTTTCTTT.

The chain couples TRBV5-6 to TRBJ2-1, with 7 nucleotides matching TRBD2. The germline gives CDR1 SGHDT, CDR2 YYEEEE. This CDR3 comprises 16 residues. V shed 7 bases, J shed 3 bases, and the junction held 13 bases outside the gene matches. DNA of the CDR3: TGTGCCAGCTCGCCGGCGGGAGCTCTACGCTACAATGAGCAGTTCTTC. This sequence encodes CASSPAGALRYNEQFF.